The next 3 T cell receptor beta chains were all read from a single sample in a study of T cell responses to AZD1222 COVID-19 vaccine. TCRdb's table, derived via immunoSEQ multiplex PCR, lists solely in-frame clones and lacks some. The table has 140,000 to 150,000 clones, over 75% seen once; the top ten hold roughly 1.7%. This specimen consisted of peripheral blood, obtained on day 0 of AZD1222 vaccination. Receptors were obtained from an adult in good health.

V usage is TRBV5-8 and J usage is TRBJ1-4; weak D call: TRBD1 (5 bases). The V gene lost 0 bases and the J gene lost 6 bases, with 18 bases spanning the gap. The CDR3 totals 17 residues. Germline V gene lookup returns CDR1 SGHTS and CDR2 YDEGEE. As DNA, the CDR3 is TGTGCCAGCAGCTTGGGCCTTCGGCGCAGGGATTATGAAAAACTGTTTTTT. This translates into CASSLGLRRRDYEKLFF.

This clone was observed a single time. The chain has TRBV9 and TRBJ2-1, with 9 positions matching TRBD2. Germline V gene data show CDR1 as SGDLS and CDR2 as YYNGEE. The CDR3 covers 15 residues. The ends lost 0 bases at V and 10 bases at J; junction bases unmatched: 8. CDR3: CASSVEGSGRREQFF. CDR3 coding DNA: TGTGCCAGCAGCGTAGAGGGTAGCGGGAGAAGGGAGCAGTTCTTC.

The V call is TRBV6-5, the J call TRBJ2-2; no firm D call. CDR3 size: 13 residues. The V gene's germline CDR1 is MNHEY and CDR2 SVGAGI. Trimming shortened V by 3 bases and J by 5 bases, and 7 bases separated the two germline ends. CDR3 in amino acids: CASSYEKTGELFF. CDR3 nucleotides: TGTGCCAGCAGTTATGAAAAAACCGGGGAGCTGTTTTTT.